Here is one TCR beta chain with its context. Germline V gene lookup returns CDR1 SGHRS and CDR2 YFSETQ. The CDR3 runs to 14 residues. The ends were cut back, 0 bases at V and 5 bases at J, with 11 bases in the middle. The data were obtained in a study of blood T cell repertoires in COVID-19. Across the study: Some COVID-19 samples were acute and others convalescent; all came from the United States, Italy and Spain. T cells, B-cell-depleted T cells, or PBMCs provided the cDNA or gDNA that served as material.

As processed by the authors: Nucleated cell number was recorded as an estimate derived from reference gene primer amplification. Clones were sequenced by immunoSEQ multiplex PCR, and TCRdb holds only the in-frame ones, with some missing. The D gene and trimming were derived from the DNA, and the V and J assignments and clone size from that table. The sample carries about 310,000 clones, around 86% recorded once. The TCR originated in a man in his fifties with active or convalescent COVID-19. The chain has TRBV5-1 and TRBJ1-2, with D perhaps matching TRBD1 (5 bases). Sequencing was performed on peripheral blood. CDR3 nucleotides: TGCGCCAGCAGCTTGGCCAGGACAAGATATGGCTACACCTTC. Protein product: CASSLARTRYGYTF.